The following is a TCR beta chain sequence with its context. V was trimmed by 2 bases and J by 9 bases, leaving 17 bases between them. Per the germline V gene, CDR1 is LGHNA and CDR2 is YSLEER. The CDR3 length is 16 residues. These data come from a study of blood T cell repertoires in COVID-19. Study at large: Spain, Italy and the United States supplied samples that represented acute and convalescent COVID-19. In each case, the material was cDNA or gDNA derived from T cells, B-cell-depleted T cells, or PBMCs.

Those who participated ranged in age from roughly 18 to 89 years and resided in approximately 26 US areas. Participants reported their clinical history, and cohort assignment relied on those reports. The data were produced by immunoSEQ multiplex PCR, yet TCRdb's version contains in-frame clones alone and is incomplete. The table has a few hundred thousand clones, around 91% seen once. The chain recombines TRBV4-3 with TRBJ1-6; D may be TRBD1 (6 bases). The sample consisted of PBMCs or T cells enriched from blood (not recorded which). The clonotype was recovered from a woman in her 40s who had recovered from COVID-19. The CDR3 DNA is TGCGCCAGCAGCCAATCCTCCCAGGGGTTGAGTTCACCCCTCCACTTT. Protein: CASSQSSQGLSSPLHF.